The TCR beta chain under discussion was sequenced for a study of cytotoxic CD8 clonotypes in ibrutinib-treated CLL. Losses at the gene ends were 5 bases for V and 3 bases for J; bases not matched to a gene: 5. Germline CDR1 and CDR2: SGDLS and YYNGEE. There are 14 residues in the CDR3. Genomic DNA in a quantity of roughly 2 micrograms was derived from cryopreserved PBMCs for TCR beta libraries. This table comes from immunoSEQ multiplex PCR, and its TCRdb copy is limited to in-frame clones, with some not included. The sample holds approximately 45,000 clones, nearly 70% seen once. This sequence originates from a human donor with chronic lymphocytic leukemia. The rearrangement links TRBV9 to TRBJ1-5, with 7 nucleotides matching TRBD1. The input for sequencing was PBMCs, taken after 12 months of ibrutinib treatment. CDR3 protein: CASRTGNSNQPQHF. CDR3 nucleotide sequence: TGTGCCAGCAGGACAGGGAATTCCAATCAGCCCCAGCATTTT.